Shown below are 13 T cell receptor beta chains from a single sample sequenced in a study of sequential checkpoint blockade in melanoma. Treatment given: randomized to nivolumab then ipilimumab (arm A) or the reverse (arm B). The method was immunoSEQ multiplex PCR; TCRdb's version includes in-frame clones alone and lacks a portion of them. The sample has 35,000 to 45,000 clones; approximately 90% are singletons. The sequencing here drew on CD8+ T cells sorted from blood (inferred from file names), taken from a patient given nivolumab and ipilimumab in sequence. These receptor sequences come from a human donor with melanoma.

The rearrangement joins TRBV10-3 to TRBJ2-1; 11 bases agree with TRBD2. The junction had 11 bases not matched to a gene; V was cut back by 3 bases and J by 1 base. The length of the CDR3 is 19 residues. The V gene's germline CDR1 is ENHRY and CDR2 SYGVKD. DNA of the CDR3: TGTGCCATCAGTGACCCCGTTAGCGGGGGGGATCGGTCCTACAATGAGCAGTTCTTC. Its translation: CAISDPVSGGDRSYNEQFF.

DNA of the CDR3: TGTGCCAGCAGTGCCCGGGACAGAAATTATAGCAATCAGCCCCAGCATTTT. It yields the protein CASSARDRNYSNQPQHF. This sequence joins TRBV6-4 and TRBJ1-5, with 7 bases aligning to TRBD1. The germline gives CDR1 MRHNA, CDR2 SNTAGT. J was trimmed by 0 bases and V by 4 bases; bases with no gene match: 9. The CDR3 has 17 amino acids.

This clone appeared a single time. The gene calls are TRBV4-3 and TRBJ2-3; 8 bases match TRBD1. The V segment lost 4 bases and the J segment 0 bases; nucleotides outside the gene matches: 3. Germline V CDR1 and CDR2: LGHNA, YSLEER. CDR3 size: 15 residues. The CDR3 DNA reads as TGCGCCAGCAGCCTCAGGACAGGGAGCACAGATACGCAGTATTTT. This gives the protein CASSLRTGSTDTQYF.

This chain uses TRBV19 with TRBJ2-5; TRBD1 matches at 9 bases. The end of the DNA aligns better with TRBJ2-7, so the J call may be wrong. Germline-derived CDR1 and CDR2 are LNHDA and SQIVND (reference sequence). The CDR3 is made up of 14 amino acids. DNA of the CDR3: TGTGCCAGTAGTATCGGGACAGGGTCCTACGAGCAGTACTTC. Amino acids: CASSIGTGSYEQYF.

The V gene is TRBV7-9, the J gene TRBJ1-2; D remains unclear. Trimming removed 2 bases from V and 6 bases from J, with 13 bases in between. Germline CDR1 SEHNR, CDR2 FQNEAQ (reference sequence). This CDR3 is built from 14 residues. The CDR3 sequence: CASSLPGSHDGYTF. CDR3 bases: TGTGCCAGCAGCTTACCCGGGTCTCATGATGGCTACACCTTC.

The rearrangement uses TRBV9 and TRBJ2-1, with 7 bases identical to TRBD2. Germline-derived CDR1 and CDR2 are SGDLS and YYNGEE. The CDR3 runs to 15 residues. Losses at the gene ends were 0 bases for V and 8 bases for J; bases not matched to a gene: 8. The CDR3 region has the DNA TGTGCCAGCAGCGTAGTGGTAGCGGGTATGGATGAGCAGTTCTTC. Protein: CASSVVVAGMDEQFF. Combining the CDR3 with reference TRBV9 and TRBJ2-1 gives the whole variable domain DSGVTQTPKHLITATGQRVTLRCSPRSGDLSVYWYQQSLDQGLQFLIQYYNGEERAKGNILERFSAQQFPDLHSELNLSSLELGDSALYFCASSVVVAGMDEQFFGPGTRLTVL.

The rearrangement joins TRBV6-5 to TRBJ2-7, with 7 bases aligning to TRBD2. Losses at the gene ends were 4 bases for V and 1 base for J; bases not matched to a gene: 1. CDR1 MNHEY and CDR2 SVGAGI come from the germline V gene. The CDR3 spans 13 residues. CDR3 region: CASSFGGSYEQYV. DNA for the CDR3: TGTGCCAGCAGTTTCGGGGGGTCCTACGAGCAGTACGTC.

This clone appeared once. The J gene is TRBJ2-1, the V gene TRBV7-6; 8 bases agree with TRBD1. V trimming: 6 bases; J trimming: 8 bases; junction bases outside the gene matches: 12. The V gene's germline CDR1 is SGHVS and CDR2 FNYEAQ. This CDR3 has 15 residues. In DNA form, the CDR3 reads TGTGCCAGCAGTCAGTTTGGACAGGGATTTCATGAGCAGTTCTTC. Protein product: CASSQFGQGFHEQFF.

The rearrangement joins TRBV12-5 to TRBJ2-1; 10 bases align to TRBD2. The CDR3 runs to 17 residues. Per the germline V gene, CDR1 is LGHNT and CDR2 is FRNRAP. Trimming at V came to 2 bases and at J to 4 bases, leaving 8 bases not matched to a gene. CDR3 protein: CASGLTTPGLAYNEQFF. CDR3 DNA sequence: TGTGCTAGTGGTTTGACAACCCCGGGACTAGCGTACAATGAGCAGTTCTTC.

This chain joins TRBV10-2 and TRBJ1-2; 7 positions match TRBD1. V lost 0 bases, J lost 6 bases, and 7 bases stayed unmatched. This CDR3 comprises 15 residues. Germline CDR1 and CDR2: WSHSY and SAAADI. CDR3 sequence: CASSESKSGGNGYTF. The CDR3 DNA sequence: TGCGCCAGCAGTGAGTCGAAGTCAGGGGGAAATGGCTACACCTTC.

J is TRBJ2-3 and V is TRBV6-6, with TRBD2 matching 7 bases. The germline CDR1 and CDR2 sequences are MNHNY and SVGAGI (reference sequence). This CDR3 is built from 15 residues. The J segment lost 5 bases and the V segment lost 4 bases, leaving 9 bases of the junction unmatched. Here the CDR3 reads CASSLAGPGIDTQYF. CDR3 nucleotide sequence: TGTGCCAGCAGTTTAGCGGGCCCTGGGATAGATACGCAGTATTTT.

The rearrangement joins TRBV9 to TRBJ2-7, with TRBD1 matching 12 bases. V shed 0 bases, J shed 6 bases, and the junction held 4 bases outside the gene matches. Germline-derived CDR1 and CDR2 are SGDLS and YYNGEE. The CDR3 loop spans 15 amino acids. CDR3 in amino acids: CASSVVGTGGGEQYF. The CDR3 region has the DNA TGTGCCAGCAGCGTAGTAGGGACAGGGGGCGGCGAGCAGTACTTC.

The CDR3: CASSSGLAGVNEQFF. The DNA of the CDR3 is TGTGCCAGCAGTTCCGGACTAGCGGGAGTCAATGAGCAGTTCTTC. This sequence joins TRBV27 and TRBJ2-1, with TRBD2 matching over 13 bases. This CDR3 has 15 residues. Germline trimming cut 4 bases from V and 6 bases from J; bases unmatched to any gene: 3. The germline V gene encodes CDR1 MNHEY and CDR2 SMNVEV (reference sequence).